This T cell receptor (beta chain) originates from a study of response to subunit inactivated influenza vaccine. General study findings and limits: New T cells are recruited in small numbers by each seasonal influenza vaccination, according to the authors' suggestion.

With respect to this clonotype: Its cognate antigen is unknown.

TCRdb analysed the RT-PCR reads with MiXCR anew, one entry per CDR3 protein. The profile shows 650,000 to 800,000 distinct CDR3 sequences, 11% to 15% of them singletons. Trimming left V 0 bases short and J 3 bases short, with 12 bases between. The germline V gene encodes CDR1 MNHEY and CDR2 SMNVEV (reference sequence). The CDR3 runs to 15 residues. The chain combines TRBV27 with TRBJ2-7; D is uncertain. The clonotype was recovered from a man aged 45 to 65 who received an inactivated influenza vaccine. The input for sequencing was PBMCs from blood, taken around two weeks before vaccination. The CDR3 sequence: CASSLSQFYLYEQYF. DNA of the CDR3: TGTGCCAGCAGTTTATCTCAGTTCTATCTCTACGAGCAGTACTTC.